This paragraph reports one TCR beta chain. RNA extraction and reverse transcription yielded cDNA as sequencing template. Using immunoSEQ multiplex PCR, the repertoire was profiled, and TCRdb retains in-frame clones only, with some absent. The sample holds about 150,000 clones, 85% to 90% seen once. Germline lookup yields CDR1 LNHDA and CDR2 SQIVND (reference sequence). The V gene end was trimmed by 5 bases and the J gene end by 5 bases; junction bases not matched to a gene: 9. This CDR3 has 15 amino acids. This record belongs to a study of CD8+ T cells in alopecia areata. The chain uses TRBV19 and TRBJ2-1, with 7 bases identical to TRBD2. The clonotype was recovered from a human donor with alopecia areata. The input for sequencing was CD8+ T cells sorted from blood, taken at week 0. The chain's CDR3 is CASSPGWREHNEQFF. For the CDR3, the DNA is TGTGCCAGTAGTCCAGGTTGGCGGGAGCACAATGAGCAGTTCTTC.